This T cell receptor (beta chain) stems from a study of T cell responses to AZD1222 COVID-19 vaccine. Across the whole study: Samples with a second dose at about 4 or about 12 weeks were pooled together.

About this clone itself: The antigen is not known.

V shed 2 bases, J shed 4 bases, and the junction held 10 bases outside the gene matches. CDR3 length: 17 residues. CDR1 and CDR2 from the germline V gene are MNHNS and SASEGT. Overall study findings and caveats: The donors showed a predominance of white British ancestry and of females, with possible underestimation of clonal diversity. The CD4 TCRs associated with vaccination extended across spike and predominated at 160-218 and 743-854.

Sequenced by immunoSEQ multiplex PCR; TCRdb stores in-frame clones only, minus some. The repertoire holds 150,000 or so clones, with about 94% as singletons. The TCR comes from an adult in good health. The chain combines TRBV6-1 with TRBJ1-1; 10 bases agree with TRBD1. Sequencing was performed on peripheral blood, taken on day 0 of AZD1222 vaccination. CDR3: CASSEMGQGSWSTEAFF. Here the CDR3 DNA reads TGTGCCAGCAGTGAAATGGGACAGGGGAGTTGGAGCACTGAAGCTTTCTTT.